These T cell receptor beta chains were read from a single sample in a study of T cells in Graves' hyperthyroidism and ophthalmopathy. A single record per CDR3 protein comes from TCRdb applying MiXCR to the multiplex PCR reads. Among roughly 800,000 distinct CDR3 sequences listed, roughly 40% were seen once. Sequenced input: blood. The origin of the receptors is a man between 18 and 35 years old with Graves' hyperthyroidism. Both conserved end residues are part of each CDR3. The D gene is left open where the match is weak. Size values are once, few and many counts, or a class for expanded clones, and some rows have none.

>TRBJ2-5|few|TRBV2|.
TGTGCCAGCAACTTGGGGGGGCCGCGCCAAGAGACCCAGTACTTC
CASNLGGPRQETQYF
>TRBJ1-1|few|TRBV12-3/TRBV12-4|.
TGTGCCAGCAGTTCGGGACCTAAGAACACTGAAGCTTTCTTT
CASSSGPKNTEAFF
>TRBJ2-7|.|TRBV5-1|.
TGTGCCAGCAGCCTAGACAGCCTAGGGGCCTACGAGCAGTCCTTC
CASSLDSLGAYEQSF
>TRBJ1-2|.|TRBV9|TRBD1
TGTGCCAGCAGCCCCGGACAGGGGGAAGGCTACACCTTC
CASSPGQGEGYTF
>TRBJ1-2|many|TRBV5-1|TRBD1
TGCGCCAGCAGCTTGGACCGGGACAGAAACTATGGCTACACCTTC
CASSLDRDRNYGYTF
>TRBJ1-4|.|TRBV20-1|.
TGCAGTGCTAGAGCCGGGGGAGATGAAAAACTGTTTTTT
CSARAGGDEKLFF
>TRBJ1-2|.|TRBV7-3|.
TGTGCCAGCAGCCTATCCGGGACCGCGTTTAGCTATGGCTACACCTTC
CASSLSGTAFSYGYTF
>TRBJ2-5|.|TRBV7-2|TRBD2
TGTGCCAGCAGCGAGTCTTTGGCTAGCGGAAAAGAGACCCAGTACTTC
CASSESLASGKETQYF
>TRBJ1-2|many|TRBV9|.
TGTGCCAGCAGCGTAGGCGTTGGGACGGACTTCTATGGCTACACCTTC
CASSVGVGTDFYGYTF
>TRBJ1-1|few|TRBV6-5|.
TGTGCCACCCGACAGGATATAGTTGCCTTTCGGGCTTTCTTT
CATRQDIVAFRAFF